Listed here is a single T cell receptor (beta chain). Conventional CD4+ T cells were sorted from blood as CD25-low CD127-high cells. Germline-derived CDR1 and CDR2 are MNHEY and SVGAGI. V shed 6 bases and J shed 4 bases, with 13 bases lying between them. This CDR3 contains 15 residues. The data were obtained in a study of regulatory and conventional T cells in RAG deficiency. Method: immunoSEQ multiplex PCR; TCRdb's copy keeps in-frame clones and lacks some. In the table there are around 30,000 clones, about 96% of which are singletons. This same sample was also part of a study on regulatory T cells. That study reports: The primer mix had 52 TRBV and 13 TRBJ primers.

Sequences were obtained from CD25- CD4+ T cells sorted from blood. The receptor comes from a human donor in good health. This chain connects TRBV6-5 to TRBJ1-6; possible D gene TRBD1, 6 bases. This CDR3 is CASSPRDKYNSPLHF. The CDR3 coding sequence is TGTGCCAGCAGCCCCCGGGACAAATATAATTCACCCCTCCACTTT.